A single T cell receptor beta chain is shown here with its context. Libraries were prepared by immunoSEQ multiplex PCR; TCRdb keeps only in-frame clonotypes and omits some of them. The table lists around 250,000 clones, around 82% of them singletons. This specimen comes from a study of blood T cell repertoires in COVID-19. The V gene end was trimmed by 4 bases and the J gene end by 8 bases; junction bases not matched to a gene: 10. CDR3 length equals 15 residues. The germline V gene has CDR1 KGHDR and CDR2 SFDVKD. Material: peripheral blood. J is TRBJ1-1 and V is TRBV24-1; the match to TRBD1 covers 9 bases. This sequence was found in a young woman with acute or convalescent COVID-19. The CDR3 here is CATSESGTGRAEAFF. The CDR3 DNA reads as TGTGCCACCAGTGAATCCGGGACAGGGAGGGCAGAAGCTTTCTTT.